This TCR beta chain is from a study of T cells in localized non-small cell lung cancer. The length of the CDR3 is 17 residues. The J segment lost 5 bases and the V segment lost 3 bases, leaving 14 bases of the junction unmatched. Germline V gene lookup returns CDR1 SEHNR and CDR2 FQNEAQ (reference sequence). Sequenced by immunoSEQ multiplex PCR; TCRdb stores in-frame clones only, minus some. The sample carries about 24,000 clones, more than 85% recorded once. This sequence originates from a man aged 40 to 70 with stage III squamous cell lung carcinoma. The specimen comprised peripheral blood, sampled before any cancer treatment. This rearrangement joins TRBV7-9 to TRBJ2-5, with TRBD1 identical over 8 bases. Here the CDR3 reads CASSFHRSGTGTETQYF. As DNA, the CDR3 is TGTGCCAGCAGCTTCCATCGTTCCGGGACAGGTACGGAGACCCAGTACTTC. The full variable domain, rest sourced from reference TRBV7-9 and TRBJ2-5, is DTGVSQNPRHKITKRGQNVTFRCDPISEHNRLYWYRQTLGQGPEFLTYFQNEAQLEKSRLLSDRFSAERPKGSFSTLEIQRTEQGDSAMYLCASSFHRSGTGTETQYFGPGTRLLVL.